Below, 10 T cell receptor beta chains from the same sample are listed, as sequenced in a study of blood T cell repertoires in COVID-19. The repertoire was sequenced with immunoSEQ multiplex PCR; TCRdb's copy has only in-frame clones and lacks some. The top ten clones hold around 10% of a sample with 55,000 to 75,000 clones, roughly 80% of them seen once. Sample: peripheral blood. These receptors were taken from an elderly man with COVID-19, enrolled during active disease.

J is TRBJ1-2 and V is TRBV6-5; the D is unclear. There are 12 residues in the CDR3. Trimming removed 6 bases at V and 8 bases at J, with 13 bases between. Germline CDR1 and CDR2: MNHEY and SVGAGI. The CDR3, as DNA: TGTGCCAGCAGACGCGAACCCTCGGGCTACACCTTC. This gives the protein CASRREPSGYTF.

In nucleotides, the CDR3 is TGCGCCAGCAGCTTCCGGGACAATCGCTTGGGGGGCTACACCTTC. Translating it yields CASSFRDNRLGGYTF. The genes are TRBV5-1 and TRBJ1-2, with a tentative D call TRBD1 (6 bases). The V end was cut by 2 bases, the J end by 8 bases, with 19 bases between. The CDR3 sequence is 15 residues long. Germline V CDR1 and CDR2: SGHRS, YFSETQ.

The chain couples TRBV4-1 to TRBJ1-3; the D gene is possibly TRBD1 (5 bases). Trimming shortened V by 1 base and J by 4 bases, and 8 bases separated the two germline ends. Per germline, CDR1 MGHRA and CDR2 YSYEKL. This CDR3 contains 14 residues. The DNA of the CDR3 is TGCGCCAGCAGCCAAGGGGCAGGGGGAAACACCATATATTTT. Its protein is CASSQGAGGNTIYF.

The V gene is TRBV4-2, the J gene TRBJ2-3, with D possibly TRBD1 on 6 matching bases. V lost 0 bases and J 6 bases, leaving 10 bases between the germline ends. Germline V CDR1 and CDR2: LGHNA, YNFKEQ. The CDR3 sequence is 14 residues long. The DNA for the CDR3 is TGTGCCAGCAGCCAAGATTTGGGGGCCGATACGCAGTATTTT. This sequence encodes CASSQDLGADTQYF.

V gene TRBV30 combines with J gene TRBJ1-5; maybe TRBD1 (5 bases). CDR3 length: 12 amino acids. Germline CDR1 and CDR2: GTSNPN and SVGIG (reference sequence). Deletions cut 2 bases from V and 7 bases from J, with 9 bases between. CDR3: CAWSSGGQPQHF. CDR3 in DNA: TGTGCCTGGAGTTCGGGGGGGCAGCCCCAGCATTTT.

The chain employs TRBV25-1 and TRBJ1-2; no clear D. Germline V gives CDR1 MGHDK, CDR2 SYGVNS. This CDR3 is built from 13 residues. V lost 8 bases to trimming and J lost 8 bases, with 18 bases between them. The CDR3 sequence is CASHGPRPRGYTF. CDR3 sequence (DNA): TGTGCCAGCCATGGGCCCAGGCCACGGGGCTACACCTTC.

V and J are TRBV7-2 and TRBJ1-2, with 8 bases fitting TRBD1. J gave up 8 bases and V 4 bases, and 15 bases lay outside the gene matches. CDR3 length equals 16 residues. CDR1 and CDR2 (germline): SGHTA, FQGNSA. This CDR3 reads CASSSPGQGSFEGYTF. For the CDR3, the DNA is TGTGCCAGCAGCTCCCCCGGACAGGGCTCCTTCGAGGGCTACACCTTC.

V and J are TRBV19 and TRBJ2-5; possible D gene TRBD1, 6 bases. V was clipped by 5 bases and J by 5 bases, with 15 bases between them. This CDR3 region has 14 residues. Germline lookup yields CDR1 LNHDA and CDR2 SQIVND (reference sequence). The chain's CDR3 is CASSHRELLETQYF. The CDR3 DNA is TGTGCCAGTAGTCACAGGGAGTTACTGGAGACCCAGTACTTC.

The chain carries TRBV6-5 and TRBJ2-1, with a possible D match to TRBD2 (7 bases). This CDR3 is 13 amino acids long. V lost 6 bases to trimming and J lost 9 bases, with 15 bases between them. Germline CDR1 reads MNHEY; CDR2 reads SVGAGI. The CDR3 DNA follows: TGTGCCAGCAGGGATCGGGGGGCCGGTGAGCAGTTCTTC. Translated, it gives CASRDRGAGEQFF.

The CDR3 sequence is CASSIDRVSNQPQHF. CDR3 DNA sequence: TGTGCCAGTAGTATCGACAGGGTAAGCAATCAGCCCCAGCATTTT. This chain links TRBV19 with TRBJ1-5; TRBD1 matches 7 bases. CDR1 and CDR2 (germline): LNHDA, SQIVND (reference sequence). CDR3 length: 15 residues. Trimming removed 3 bases from V and 1 base from J; junction bases left unmatched: 3.